This T cell receptor beta chain was captured by sequencing in a study of shared clonotypes between healthy human individuals. TCRdb's copy holds only in-frame clones and misses some; the assay was immunoSEQ multiplex PCR. The table includes hundreds of thousands of clones, roughly 95% detected once. Naive CD8 populations comprised CD45RO-negative cells positively selected for CCR7, excluding terminally differentiated effector memory CD45RA+ cells. The CDR3 runs 12 residues. Looked up from germline, CDR1 is SNHLY and CDR2 is FYNNEI. The sample was naive CD8+ T cells sorted from blood. This receptor was identified in a woman in her 30s in good health. The rearrangement joins TRBV2 to TRBJ2-5; D might be TRBD1 (6 bases). The DNA matches TRBJ2-7 better at its end, which makes the J call doubtful. CDR3: CASRTDRNEQYF. CDR3 nucleotide sequence: TGTGCCAGCAGGACCGACAGGAACGAGCAGTACTTC.